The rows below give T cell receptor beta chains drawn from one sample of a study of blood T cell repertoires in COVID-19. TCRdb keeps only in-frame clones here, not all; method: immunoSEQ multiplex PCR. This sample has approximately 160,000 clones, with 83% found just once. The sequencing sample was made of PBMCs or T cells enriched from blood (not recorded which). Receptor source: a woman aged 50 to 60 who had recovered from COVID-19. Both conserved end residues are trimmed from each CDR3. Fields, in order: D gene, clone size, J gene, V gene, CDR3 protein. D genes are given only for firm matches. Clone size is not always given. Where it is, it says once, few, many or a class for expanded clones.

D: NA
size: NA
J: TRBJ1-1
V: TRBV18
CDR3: ASSPMATGVNTEAF

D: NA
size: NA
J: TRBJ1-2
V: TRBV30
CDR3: ASLRQGNYGYT

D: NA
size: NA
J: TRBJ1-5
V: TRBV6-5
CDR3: ASSPDSSNQPQH

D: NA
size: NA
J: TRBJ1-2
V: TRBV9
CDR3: ASSALYGYT

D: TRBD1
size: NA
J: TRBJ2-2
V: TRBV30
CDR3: AWNPGQANTGELF

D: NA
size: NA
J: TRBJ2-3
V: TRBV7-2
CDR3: ASSHTDTQY

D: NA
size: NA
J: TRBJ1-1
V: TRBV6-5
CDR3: ASSYSRKNTEAF

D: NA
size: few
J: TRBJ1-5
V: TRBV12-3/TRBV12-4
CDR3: ASRKAGDQPQH

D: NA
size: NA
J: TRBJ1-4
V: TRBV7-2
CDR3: ASSLGQFNEKLF

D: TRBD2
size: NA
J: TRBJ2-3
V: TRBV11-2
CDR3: ASSLEAGALTDTQY

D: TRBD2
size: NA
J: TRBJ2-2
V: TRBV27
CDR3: ASSPHGTSGSRPNTGELF

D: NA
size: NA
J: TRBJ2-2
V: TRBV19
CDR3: ASSMGQPQIIGTGELF

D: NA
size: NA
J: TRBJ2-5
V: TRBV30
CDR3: AWSVASVFGGAETQY

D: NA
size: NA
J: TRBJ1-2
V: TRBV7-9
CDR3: ASSFAGANYGYT

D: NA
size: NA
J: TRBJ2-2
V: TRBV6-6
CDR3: ASSQHYRDANTGELF

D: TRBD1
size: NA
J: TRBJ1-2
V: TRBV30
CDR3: ACWRGQYGYT

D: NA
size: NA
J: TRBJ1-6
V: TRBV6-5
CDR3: ASAGRSYNSPLH

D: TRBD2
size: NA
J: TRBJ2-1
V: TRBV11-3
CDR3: ASSKAGGLNEQF

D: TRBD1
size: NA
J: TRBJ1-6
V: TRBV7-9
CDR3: ASSLMLGQGASPLH

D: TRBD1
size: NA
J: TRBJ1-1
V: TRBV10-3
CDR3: AISRDRGTEAF

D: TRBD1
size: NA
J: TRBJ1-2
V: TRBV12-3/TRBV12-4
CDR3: ASSPGTGYGYT

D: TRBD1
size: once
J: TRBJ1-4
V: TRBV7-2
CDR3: ASSFGPGQGGEKLF

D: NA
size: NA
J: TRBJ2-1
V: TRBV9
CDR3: ASGRGVNEQF

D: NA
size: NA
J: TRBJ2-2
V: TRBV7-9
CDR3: ASSLYPSANTGELF

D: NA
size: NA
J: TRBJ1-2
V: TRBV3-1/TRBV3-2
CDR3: ASSQETVWYGYT

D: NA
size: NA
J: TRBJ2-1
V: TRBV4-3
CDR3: ASSQDGRPQF

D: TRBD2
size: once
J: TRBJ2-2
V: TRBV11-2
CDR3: ASSLGPGGMNTGELF

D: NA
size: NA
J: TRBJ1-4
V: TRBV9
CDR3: ASSVEARGEKLF

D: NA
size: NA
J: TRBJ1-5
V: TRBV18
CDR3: ASSPAGGNQPQH

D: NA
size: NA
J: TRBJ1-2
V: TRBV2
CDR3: ASRGQRRSVNYGYT

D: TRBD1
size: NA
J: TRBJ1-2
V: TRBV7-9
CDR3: ASSLPRQGNT